One sample yielded the 15 T cell receptor beta chains listed below, sequenced in a study of cytomegalovirus exposure and HLA in healthy donors. Profiled with immunoSEQ multiplex PCR; TCRdb holds only in-frame clones, not every one. This sample yields roughly 310,000 clones, of which around 90% are seen a single time; more than 0.95% belongs to the top ten. Specimen: PBMCs. The source of these receptors is a man aged 25 to 45 in good health and CMV-seronegative.

Written as DNA, the CDR3 is TGTGCCACCAGCAGAGCGCAGGGGGATCAGCCCCAGCATTTT. The encoded protein is CATSRAQGDQPQHF. V usage is TRBV15 and J usage is TRBJ1-5; 7 nucleotides agree with TRBD1. This CDR3 has 14 amino acids. After removal of 1 base from V and 5 bases from J, the junction contained 2 bases not matched to a gene. CDR1 is LNHNV and CDR2 is YYDKDF in the germline V gene (reference sequence).

V is TRBV19 and J is TRBJ1-3; D might be TRBD1 (5 bases). V was trimmed by 3 bases and J by 0 bases, leaving 9 bases between them. The CDR3 runs 15 residues. From germline, CDR1 is LNHDA and CDR2 SQIVND (reference sequence). As DNA, the CDR3 is TGTGCCAGTAGTATCGGGGACTACTCTGGAAACACCATATATTTT. Its protein is CASSIGDYSGNTIYF. The full variable domain, rest sourced from reference TRBV19 and TRBJ1-3, is DGGITQSPKYLFRKEGQNVTLSCEQNLNHDAMYWYRQDPGQGLRLIYYSQIVNDFQKGDIAEGYSVSREKKESFPLTVTSAQKNPTAFYLCASSIGDYSGNTIYFGEGSWLTVV.

The chain carries TRBV5-1 and TRBJ2-4; TRBD1 aligns across 10 bases. The CDR3 totals 18 residues. Per germline, CDR1 SGHRS and CDR2 YFSETQ. V dropped 0 bases and J dropped 1; count of bases not matched to a gene: 7. The CDR3 coding sequence is TGCGCCAGCAGCTTGGTAGTTGGGACAGGGGTGGCCAAAAACATTCAGTACTTC. Its protein is CASSLVVGTGVAKNIQYF.

This chain joins TRBV11-2 and TRBJ2-7, with 9 bases that match TRBD1. Germline-derived CDR1 and CDR2 are SGHAT and FQNNGV. Losses at the gene ends were 5 bases for V and 5 bases for J; bases not matched to a gene: 10. CDR3 size: 15 residues. CDR3 protein: CASSPKTGGKHEQYF. In nucleotides, the CDR3 is TGTGCCAGCAGCCCCAAGACAGGGGGTAAGCACGAGCAGTACTTC.

The V and J genes are TRBV4-1 and TRBJ1-5; the match to TRBD1 covers 9 bases. CDR1 is MGHRA and CDR2 is YSYEKL in the germline V gene. The CDR3 has 17 residues. Trimming removed 8 bases from V and 5 bases from J; junction bases left unmatched: 16. The CDR3 nucleotides read TGCGCCAGCTCCCGGGACAGGGCAAAATCCCTCCATCAGCCCCAGCATTTT. It codes for CASSRDRAKSLHQPQHF.

This rearrangement joins TRBV6-1 to TRBJ1-1, with unresolved D. The germline V gene has CDR1 MNHNS and CDR2 SASEGT. Trimming took 6 bases from V and 1 from J, leaving 9 bases between them. The CDR3 spans 13 residues. DNA for the CDR3: TGTGCCAGCAGATCAGGCCAGAACACTGAAGCTTTCTTT. As protein: CASRSGQNTEAFF.

This clone appeared once. V gene TRBV6-6 combines with J gene TRBJ2-7; 8 bases map to TRBD2. Unmatched junction bases numbered 5, after V lost 10 bases and J lost 0 bases. The germline V gene has CDR1 MNHNY and CDR2 SVGAGI (reference sequence). The CDR3 runs to 13 residues. This CDR3 is CATGGGPSYEQYF. The CDR3 bases are TGTGCCACCGGGGGGGGGCCCTCCTACGAGCAGTACTTC.

In its sample, this clone was seen once. The DNA for the CDR3 is TGTGCCAGCGCATTCAGGGCCTATGGCTACACCTTC. Translated, it gives CASAFRAYGYTF. V is TRBV7-2 and J is TRBJ1-2; D might be TRBD1 (5 bases). CDR1 and CDR2 (germline): SGHTA, FQGNSA. V lost 8 bases and J lost 4, with 11 bases in between. There are 12 residues in the CDR3.

CDR3 loop: CASTSIASTDTQYF. CDR3 DNA: TGTGCCAGCACCTCTATTGCTAGCACAGATACGCAGTATTTT. The chain employs TRBV27 and TRBJ2-3, with D hard to call. The germline CDR1 and CDR2 sequences are MNHEY and SMNVEV (reference sequence). The V end lost 7 bases, the J end lost 0 bases, and 11 bases lay between the germline ends. The CDR3 has 14 amino acids.

This sequence joins TRBV19 and TRBJ1-5; 9 bases map to TRBD1. CDR1 and CDR2 from the germline V gene are LNHDA and SQIVND (reference sequence). The V and J ends lost 6 bases and 0 bases, in that order; junction bases with no gene match: 3. The CDR3 has 15 residues. The CDR3 nucleotides read TGTGCCAGTAGGGACAGGGGTTATAGCAATCAGCCCCAGCATTTT. Its protein is CASRDRGYSNQPQHF.

This chain connects TRBV6-6 to TRBJ1-4, with D maybe TRBD1 (6 bases). The CDR3 sequence is 14 residues long. Germline CDR1 reads MNHNY; CDR2 reads SVGAGI (reference sequence). V lost 4 bases and J 4 bases, leaving 10 bases between the germline ends. CDR3 region: CASSSGQNNEKLFF. CDR3 nucleotide sequence: TGTGCCAGCAGTTCGGGACAAAATAATGAAAAACTGTTTTTT.

The table lists this clone with a few counts. In nucleotides, the CDR3 is TGTGCCAGTACCCGACAGGGTTCCTACAATGAGCAGTTCTTC. It encodes CASTRQGSYNEQFF. The chain combines TRBV6-1 with TRBJ2-1, with TRBD1 matching 7 bases. V gave up 9 bases and J gave up 1 base; unmatched junction bases: 6. Germline values: CDR1 MNHNS, CDR2 SASEGT. This CDR3 comprises 14 residues.

The chain recombines TRBV9 with TRBJ2-2; D remains unclear. Germline CDR1 reads SGDLS; CDR2 reads YYNGEE. This CDR3 spans 13 amino acids. The ends were cut back, 0 bases at V and 7 bases at J, with 7 bases in the middle. The CDR3 spells CASSVDWLGELFF. Written as DNA, the CDR3 is TGTGCCAGCAGCGTAGATTGGCTCGGGGAGCTGTTTTTT.

J is TRBJ1-4 and V is TRBV6-6; possible D gene TRBD1, 5 bases. Germline V gives CDR1 MNHNY, CDR2 SVGAGI (reference sequence). V was shortened by 8 bases and J by 6 bases, with 13 bases between the two germline ends. This CDR3 has 13 amino acids. This chain's CDR3 is CASRSGLYEKLFF. Here the CDR3 DNA reads TGTGCCAGCCGGTCAGGGCTTTATGAAAAACTGTTTTTT.

This clone was counted once. This sequence joins TRBV27 and TRBJ2-7; TRBD1 aligns across 9 bases. The junction had 4 bases not matched to a gene; V was cut back by 4 bases and J by 3 bases. The CDR3 extends over 14 amino acids. Germline V lookup: CDR1 MNHEY, CDR2 SMNVEV (reference sequence). CDR3 in DNA: TGTGCCAGCAGTTCCGGACAGGGGAGCTACGAGCAGTACTTC. It encodes CASSSGQGSYEQYF.